The rows below give T cell receptor beta chains drawn from one sample of a study of T cells in Graves' hyperthyroidism and ophthalmopathy. TCRdb re-derived calls from the multiplex PCR reads in MiXCR, one entry per CDR3 protein. The table includes about 500,000 distinct CDR3 sequences, approximately 14% detected once. The sequencing sample was made of blood. These TCRs come from a woman aged 18 to 35 with Graves' hyperthyroidism. Each CDR3 is given with its conserved first and last residue. The order of the fields is D gene, J gene, clone size, V gene, CDR3 DNA, CDR3 protein. A D gene is named only where the DNA matches it firmly. Size values are once, few and many counts, or a class for expanded clones, and some rows have none.

d_gene: -
j_gene: TRBJ2-1
abundance: few
v_gene: TRBV27
CDR3nt: TGTGCCAGCAGACCAACGAGGGGCTCCTACAATGAGCAGTTCTTC
CDR3aa: CASRPTRGSYNEQFF

d_gene: -
j_gene: TRBJ2-1
abundance: many
v_gene: TRBV7-9
CDR3nt: TGTGCCAGCAGCCCTCGTCGGGGGAGCTCCTACAATGAGCAGTTCTTC
CDR3aa: CASSPRRGSSYNEQFF

d_gene: -
j_gene: TRBJ2-6
abundance: many
v_gene: TRBV19
CDR3nt: TGTGCCAGTAGTATAGGAGTCGGTGGGGCCAACGTCCTGACTTTC
CDR3aa: CASSIGVGGANVLTF

d_gene: TRBD2
j_gene: TRBJ2-1
abundance: -
v_gene: TRBV7-7
CDR3nt: TGTGCTAGCAGCTTAGCGTCAGGGCGGGGGGTTCCCAATGAGCAGTTCTTC
CDR3aa: CASSLASGRGVPNEQFF

d_gene: TRBD2
j_gene: TRBJ2-3
abundance: few
v_gene: TRBV24-1
CDR3nt: TGTGCCACCAGTGATCTAGCGGGAGTCGGGACAGATACGCAGTATTTT
CDR3aa: CATSDLAGVGTDTQYF

d_gene: -
j_gene: TRBJ2-2
abundance: many
v_gene: TRBV12-3/TRBV12-4
CDR3nt: TGTGCCAGCAGTTTAAGCAGGTCCGGGGAGCTGTTTTTT
CDR3aa: CASSLSRSGELFF

d_gene: -
j_gene: TRBJ2-5
abundance: many
v_gene: TRBV29-1
CDR3nt: TGCAGCGGGCGGGACAGTCAAGAGACCCAGTACTTC
CDR3aa: CSGRDSQETQYF

d_gene: -
j_gene: TRBJ1-1
abundance: many
v_gene: TRBV19
CDR3nt: TGTGCCAGTAGTAGACGGTGGGATGGGAACACTGAAGCTTTCTTT
CDR3aa: CASSRRWDGNTEAFF

d_gene: TRBD2
j_gene: TRBJ2-1
abundance: many
v_gene: TRBV30
CDR3nt: TGTGCCTGGACCGGGGCTAGCGGGAGGAGGAATGAGCAGTTCTTC
CDR3aa: CAWTGASGRRNEQFF

d_gene: -
j_gene: TRBJ1-2
abundance: -
v_gene: TRBV5-1
CDR3nt: TGCGCCAGCAGCTTGGCGCAGAGCCTCTATGGCTACACCTTC
CDR3aa: CASSLAQSLYGYTF

d_gene: -
j_gene: TRBJ1-5
abundance: few
v_gene: TRBV6-5
CDR3nt: TGTGCCAGCAGTTACCGAGGAATCGGCAATCAGCCCCAGCATTTT
CDR3aa: CASSYRGIGNQPQHF

d_gene: TRBD1
j_gene: TRBJ2-2
abundance: many
v_gene: TRBV25-1
CDR3nt: TGTGCCAGCAGTGAACAGGGGGCGCACACCGGGGAGCTGTTTTTT
CDR3aa: CASSEQGAHTGELFF

d_gene: -
j_gene: TRBJ1-5
abundance: many
v_gene: TRBV19
CDR3nt: TGTGCCAGTAGTATCGGGGGATATCGTCAAATTAGCAATCAGCCCCAGCATTTT
CDR3aa: CASSIGGYRQISNQPQHF

d_gene: -
j_gene: TRBJ1-3
abundance: many
v_gene: TRBV6-5
CDR3nt: TGTGCCAGCAGTTCGATCAGGGATTGGTCTGGAAACACCATATATTTT
CDR3aa: CASSSIRDWSGNTIYF

d_gene: TRBD2
j_gene: TRBJ2-4
abundance: many
v_gene: TRBV9
CDR3nt: TGTGCCAGCAGCGAACTAGCGGGAAAGGGCATTCAGTACTTC
CDR3aa: CASSELAGKGIQYF

d_gene: TRBD2
j_gene: TRBJ2-1
abundance: many
v_gene: TRBV12-5
CDR3nt: TGTGCTAGTGGTTTGAGACTAGCTGGGGAGCAGTTCTTC
CDR3aa: CASGLRLAGEQFF

d_gene: -
j_gene: TRBJ1-2
abundance: few
v_gene: TRBV6-1
CDR3nt: TGTGCCAGCAGTATGGTGGTTGGCTATGGCTACACCTTC
CDR3aa: CASSMVVGYGYTF

d_gene: -
j_gene: TRBJ1-2
abundance: -
v_gene: TRBV27
CDR3nt: TGTGCCAGCAGTCCTTCGACAGGCCGGAACTATGGCTACACCTTC
CDR3aa: CASSPSTGRNYGYTF

d_gene: TRBD1
j_gene: TRBJ2-1
abundance: many
v_gene: TRBV7-8
CDR3nt: TGTGCCAGCTTGACAGGGGGCATTGATGAGCAGTTCTTC
CDR3aa: CASLTGGIDEQFF

d_gene: -
j_gene: TRBJ1-6
abundance: -
v_gene: TRBV25-1
CDR3nt: TGTGCCAGCAGTGAACTCCCGGACGGAATGACGTCACCCCTCCACTTT
CDR3aa: CASSELPDGMTSPLHF

d_gene: -
j_gene: TRBJ1-2
abundance: many
v_gene: TRBV6-1
CDR3nt: TGTGCCAGCAGTTACGGGGGGGGAGGCTACACCTTC
CDR3aa: CASSYGGGGYTF

d_gene: TRBD2
j_gene: TRBJ2-5
abundance: many
v_gene: TRBV19
CDR3nt: TGTGCCAGTAGTATGGCGACTAGCGGGAGAGGGGACTGGGAGACCCAGTACTTC
CDR3aa: CASSMATSGRGDWETQYF

d_gene: -
j_gene: TRBJ1-1
abundance: few
v_gene: TRBV10-2
CDR3nt: TGCGCCAGCAGTGACGACCCGCATAACACTGAAGCTTTCTTT
CDR3aa: CASSDDPHNTEAFF

d_gene: TRBD1
j_gene: TRBJ1-1
abundance: -
v_gene: TRBV19
CDR3nt: TGTGCCAGTAGCCAACTCGATATGGACAGGGGTGCTTTCTTT
CDR3aa: CASSQLDMDRGAFF

d_gene: -
j_gene: TRBJ2-1
abundance: many
v_gene: TRBV29-1
CDR3nt: TGCAGCGTTGACACTAGAGGGATATCAATAAATGAGCAGTTCTTC
CDR3aa: CSVDTRGISINEQFF

d_gene: TRBD1
j_gene: TRBJ2-2
abundance: many
v_gene: TRBV6-5
CDR3nt: TGTGCCAGCAGTTACACCGGGACAGGCAAGGAGGGCGGGGAGCTGTTTTTT
CDR3aa: CASSYTGTGKEGGELFF

d_gene: TRBD1
j_gene: TRBJ1-5
abundance: many
v_gene: TRBV11-2
CDR3nt: TGTGCCAGCAGCCTACGGACAGGAATCAGGCCCCAGCATTTT
CDR3aa: CASSLRTGIRPQHF

d_gene: -
j_gene: TRBJ2-5
abundance: many
v_gene: TRBV11-2
CDR3nt: TGTGCCAGCAGCCAAATGGGGGGAGTGGCTGTGGAGACCCAGTACTTC
CDR3aa: CASSQMGGVAVETQYF

d_gene: TRBD2
j_gene: TRBJ2-7
abundance: many
v_gene: TRBV2
CDR3nt: TGTGCCAGCAGTGCGGCTAGCGGGAGGTTTGACGAGCAGTACTTC
CDR3aa: CASSAASGRFDEQYF